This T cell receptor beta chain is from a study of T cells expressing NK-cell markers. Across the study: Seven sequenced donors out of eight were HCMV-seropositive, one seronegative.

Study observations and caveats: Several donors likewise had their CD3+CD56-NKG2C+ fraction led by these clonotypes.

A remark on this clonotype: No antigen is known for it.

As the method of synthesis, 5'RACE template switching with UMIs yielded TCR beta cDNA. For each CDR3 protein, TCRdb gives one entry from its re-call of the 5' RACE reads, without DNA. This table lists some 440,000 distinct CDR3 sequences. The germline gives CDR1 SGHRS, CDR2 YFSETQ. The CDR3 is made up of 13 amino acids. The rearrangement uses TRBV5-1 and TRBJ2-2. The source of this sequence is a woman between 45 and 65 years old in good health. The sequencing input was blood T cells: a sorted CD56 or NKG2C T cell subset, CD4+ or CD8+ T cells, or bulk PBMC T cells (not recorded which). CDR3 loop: CASSLANTGELFF.